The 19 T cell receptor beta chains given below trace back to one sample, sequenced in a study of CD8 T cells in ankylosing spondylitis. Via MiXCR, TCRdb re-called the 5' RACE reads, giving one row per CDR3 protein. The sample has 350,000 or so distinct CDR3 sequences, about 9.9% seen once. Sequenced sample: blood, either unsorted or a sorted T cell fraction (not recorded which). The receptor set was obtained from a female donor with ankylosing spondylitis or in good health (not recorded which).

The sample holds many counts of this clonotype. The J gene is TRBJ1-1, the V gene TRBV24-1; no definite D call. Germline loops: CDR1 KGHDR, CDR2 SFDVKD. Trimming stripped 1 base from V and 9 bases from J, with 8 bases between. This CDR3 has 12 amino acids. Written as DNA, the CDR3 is TGTGCCACCAGTGATTTCACGGCGAAAGCTTTCTTT. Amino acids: CATSDFTAKAFF.

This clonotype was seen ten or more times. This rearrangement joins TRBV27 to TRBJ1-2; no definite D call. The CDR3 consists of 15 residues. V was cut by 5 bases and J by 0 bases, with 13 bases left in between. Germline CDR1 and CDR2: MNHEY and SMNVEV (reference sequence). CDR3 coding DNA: TGTGCCAGCAGTCCGATCAAACGAGCTAACTATGGCTACACCTTC. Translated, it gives CASSPIKRANYGYTF.

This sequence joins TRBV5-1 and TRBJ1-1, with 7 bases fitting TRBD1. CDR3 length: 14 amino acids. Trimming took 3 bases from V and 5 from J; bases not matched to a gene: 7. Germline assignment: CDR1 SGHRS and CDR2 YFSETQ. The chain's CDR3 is CASSSGDSGTEAFF. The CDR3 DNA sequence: TGCGCCAGCAGCTCGGGGGACAGCGGGACTGAAGCTTTCTTT.

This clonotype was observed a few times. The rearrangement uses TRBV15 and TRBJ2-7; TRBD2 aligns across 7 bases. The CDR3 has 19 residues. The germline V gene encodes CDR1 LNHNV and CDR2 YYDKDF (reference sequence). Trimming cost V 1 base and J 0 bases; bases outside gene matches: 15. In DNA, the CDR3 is TGTGCCACCAGCAGAGCCCCTTGGGACCCTAGCGGCAGCTCCTACGAGCAGTACTTC. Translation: CATSRAPWDPSGSSYEQYF.

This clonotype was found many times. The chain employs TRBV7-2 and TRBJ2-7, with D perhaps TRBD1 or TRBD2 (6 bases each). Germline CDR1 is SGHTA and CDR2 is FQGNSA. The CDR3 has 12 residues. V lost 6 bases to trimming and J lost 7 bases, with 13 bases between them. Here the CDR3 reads CASRMGAGEQYF. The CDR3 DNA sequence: TGTGCCAGCAGAATGGGGGCGGGAGAGCAGTACTTC.

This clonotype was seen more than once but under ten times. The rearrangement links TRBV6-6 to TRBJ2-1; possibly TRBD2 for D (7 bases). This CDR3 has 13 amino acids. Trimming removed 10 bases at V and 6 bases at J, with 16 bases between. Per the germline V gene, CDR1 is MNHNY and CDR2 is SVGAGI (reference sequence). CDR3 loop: CATKGGAGNEQFF. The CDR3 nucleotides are TGTGCCACCAAAGGGGGGGCGGGCAATGAGCAGTTCTTC.

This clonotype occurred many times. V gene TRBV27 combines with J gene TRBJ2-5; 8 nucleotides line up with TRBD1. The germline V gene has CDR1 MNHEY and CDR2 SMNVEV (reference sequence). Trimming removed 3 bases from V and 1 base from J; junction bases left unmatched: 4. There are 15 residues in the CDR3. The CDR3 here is CASSFNDRGQETQYF. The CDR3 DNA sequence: TGTGCCAGCAGTTTTAACGACAGGGGCCAAGAGACCCAGTACTTC.

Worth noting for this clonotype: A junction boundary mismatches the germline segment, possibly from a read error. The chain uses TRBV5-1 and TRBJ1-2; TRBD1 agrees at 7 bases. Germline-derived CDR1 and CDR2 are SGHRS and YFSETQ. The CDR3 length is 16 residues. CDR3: CASSLLPGTENYGYPF. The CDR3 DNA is TGCGCCAGCAGCTTACTTCCCGGGACAGAGAACTATGGCTACCCCTTC.

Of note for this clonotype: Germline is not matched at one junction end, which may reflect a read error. CDR3 amino acids: CASSYNFSGNSYNDQFF. The DNA of the CDR3 is TGTGCCAGCAGTTACAATTTCTCCGGAAATTCCTACAATGATCAGTTCTTC. The V call is TRBV6-5, the J call TRBJ2-1; no definite D call. The CDR3 totals 17 residues. The germline V gene encodes CDR1 MNHEY and CDR2 SVGAGI.

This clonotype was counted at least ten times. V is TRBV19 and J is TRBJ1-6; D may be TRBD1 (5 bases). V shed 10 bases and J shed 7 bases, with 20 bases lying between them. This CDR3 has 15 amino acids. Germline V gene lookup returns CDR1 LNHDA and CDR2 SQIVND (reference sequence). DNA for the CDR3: TGTGCCACCAGCCCCATTCGGGGGAACAATTCACCCCTCCACTTT. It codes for CATSPIRGNNSPLHF.

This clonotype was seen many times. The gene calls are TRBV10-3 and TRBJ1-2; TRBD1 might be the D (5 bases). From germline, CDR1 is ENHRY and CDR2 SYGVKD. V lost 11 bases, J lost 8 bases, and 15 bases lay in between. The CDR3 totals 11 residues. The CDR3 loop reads CAFRGTHGYTF. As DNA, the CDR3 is TGTGCCTTCCGGGGGACTCACGGCTACACCTTC.

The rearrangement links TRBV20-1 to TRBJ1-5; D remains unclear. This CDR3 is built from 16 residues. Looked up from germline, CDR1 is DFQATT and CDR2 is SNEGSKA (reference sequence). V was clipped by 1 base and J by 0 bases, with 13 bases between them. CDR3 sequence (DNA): TGCAGTGCTAGAGTTGGAGGGCCCTATAGCAATCAGCCCCAGCATTTT. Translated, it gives CSARVGGPYSNQPQHF.

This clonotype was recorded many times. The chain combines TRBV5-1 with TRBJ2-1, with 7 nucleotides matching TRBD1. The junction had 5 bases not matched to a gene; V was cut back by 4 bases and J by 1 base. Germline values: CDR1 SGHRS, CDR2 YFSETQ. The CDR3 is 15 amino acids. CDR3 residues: CASSVTGKSYNEQFF. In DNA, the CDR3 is TGCGCCAGCAGCGTGACAGGGAAATCCTACAATGAGCAGTTCTTC.

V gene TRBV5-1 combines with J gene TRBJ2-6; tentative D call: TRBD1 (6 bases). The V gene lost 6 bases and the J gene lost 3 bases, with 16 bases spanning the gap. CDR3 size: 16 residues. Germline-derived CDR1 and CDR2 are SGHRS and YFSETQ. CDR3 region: CASKGVSEVGANVLTF. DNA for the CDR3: TGCGCCAGCAAGGGGGTTAGCGAGGTTGGGGCCAACGTCCTGACTTTC.

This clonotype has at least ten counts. The CDR3 spells CASREGLSTGELFF. The CDR3 bases are TGTGCCAGCAGAGAGGGCCTGAGTACCGGGGAGCTGTTTTTT. The chain uses TRBV12-3 or TRBV12-4 and TRBJ2-2, with D maybe TRBD2 (5 bases). V lost 6 bases and J lost 5, with 13 bases in between. The CDR3 runs 14 residues.

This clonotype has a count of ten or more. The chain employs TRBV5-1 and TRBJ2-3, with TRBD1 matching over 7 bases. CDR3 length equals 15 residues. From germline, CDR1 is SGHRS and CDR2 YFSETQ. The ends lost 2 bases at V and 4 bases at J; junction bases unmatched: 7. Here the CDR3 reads CASSLIRGGADTQYF. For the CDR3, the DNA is TGCGCCAGCAGCTTAATACGAGGGGGCGCAGATACGCAGTATTTT.

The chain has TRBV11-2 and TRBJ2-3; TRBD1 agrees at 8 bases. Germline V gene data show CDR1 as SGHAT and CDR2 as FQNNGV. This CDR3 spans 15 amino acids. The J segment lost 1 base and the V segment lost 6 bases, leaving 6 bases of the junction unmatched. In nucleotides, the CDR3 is TGTGCCAGCAGTGGGACAGGCATACGCACAGATACGCAGTATTTT. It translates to CASSGTGIRTDTQYF.

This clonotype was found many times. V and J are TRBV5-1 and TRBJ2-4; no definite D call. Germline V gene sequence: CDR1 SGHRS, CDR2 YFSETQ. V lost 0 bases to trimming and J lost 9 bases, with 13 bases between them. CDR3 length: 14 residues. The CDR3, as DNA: TGCGCCAGCAGCTTGGAGCCAGGACGGCGCATTCAGTACTTC. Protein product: CASSLEPGRRIQYF.

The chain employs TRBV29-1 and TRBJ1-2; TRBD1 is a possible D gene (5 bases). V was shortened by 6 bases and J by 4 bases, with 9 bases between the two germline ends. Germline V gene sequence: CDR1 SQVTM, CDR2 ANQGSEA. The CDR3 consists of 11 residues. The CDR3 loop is CSVQAFYGYTF. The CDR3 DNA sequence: TGCAGCGTACAGGCCTTCTATGGCTACACCTTC.